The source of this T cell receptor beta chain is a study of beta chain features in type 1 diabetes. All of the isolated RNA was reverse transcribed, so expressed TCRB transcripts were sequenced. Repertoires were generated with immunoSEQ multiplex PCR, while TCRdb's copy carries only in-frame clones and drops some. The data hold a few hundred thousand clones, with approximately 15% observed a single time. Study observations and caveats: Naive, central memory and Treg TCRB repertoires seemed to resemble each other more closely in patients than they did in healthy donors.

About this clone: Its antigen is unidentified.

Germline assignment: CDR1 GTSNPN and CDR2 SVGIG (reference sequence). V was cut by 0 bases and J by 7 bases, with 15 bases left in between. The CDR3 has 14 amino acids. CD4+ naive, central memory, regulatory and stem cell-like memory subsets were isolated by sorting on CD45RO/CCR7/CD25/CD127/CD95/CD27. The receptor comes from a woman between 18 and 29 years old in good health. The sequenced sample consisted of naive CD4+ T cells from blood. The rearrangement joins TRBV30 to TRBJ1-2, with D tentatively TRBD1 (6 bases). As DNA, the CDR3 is TGTGCCTGGAGTGTACGTACAGGGCGGGCTGGCTACACCTTC. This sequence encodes CAWSVRTGRAGYTF.